This TCR beta chain appears in the sequencing data of a study of immune heterogeneity within non-small cell lung tumors. The template for each sample was approximately 0.65 ug of genomic DNA, which had been extracted from bulk tumor tissue. Several biopsies were collected from each primary tumor during surgery. They were spaced as far apart as possible within the tumor mass. Each patient presented with untreated, newly diagnosed non-small cell lung cancer and received curative surgery. This CDR3 comprises 15 residues. The V end was cut by 1 base, the J end by 1 base, with 8 bases between. Germline CDR1 and CDR2: MNHEY and SMNVEV (reference sequence). As for this clonotype: Its antigen remains unidentified. One base away lies a much larger clone, so this may be a sequencing read error.

Multiplex PCR was performed with 32 V and 13 J primers, and it amplified TCR beta CDR3. Using its own MiXCR run on the multiplex PCR reads, TCRdb lists one record per CDR3 protein. This sample has more than 14,000 distinct CDR3 sequences, with about 30% found just once. Study-level points and caveats: High-frequency T-cell receptor beta clonotypes differed largely between individual patients. Site-unique high-frequency clones occurred alongside identical dominant CDR3 beta clonotypes that recurred across tumor sites within a patient.

The origin of this receptor is a man aged 35-49 years with non-small cell lung cancer. The material sequenced was lung tumor tissue. The chain joins TRBV27 to TRBJ2-1; D is tentatively TRBD1 or TRBD2 (5 bases each). In DNA form, the CDR3 reads TGTGCCAGCAGTTTATGGGGGATTTCCTACAATGAGCAGTTCTTC. Protein product: CASSLWGISYNEQFF.